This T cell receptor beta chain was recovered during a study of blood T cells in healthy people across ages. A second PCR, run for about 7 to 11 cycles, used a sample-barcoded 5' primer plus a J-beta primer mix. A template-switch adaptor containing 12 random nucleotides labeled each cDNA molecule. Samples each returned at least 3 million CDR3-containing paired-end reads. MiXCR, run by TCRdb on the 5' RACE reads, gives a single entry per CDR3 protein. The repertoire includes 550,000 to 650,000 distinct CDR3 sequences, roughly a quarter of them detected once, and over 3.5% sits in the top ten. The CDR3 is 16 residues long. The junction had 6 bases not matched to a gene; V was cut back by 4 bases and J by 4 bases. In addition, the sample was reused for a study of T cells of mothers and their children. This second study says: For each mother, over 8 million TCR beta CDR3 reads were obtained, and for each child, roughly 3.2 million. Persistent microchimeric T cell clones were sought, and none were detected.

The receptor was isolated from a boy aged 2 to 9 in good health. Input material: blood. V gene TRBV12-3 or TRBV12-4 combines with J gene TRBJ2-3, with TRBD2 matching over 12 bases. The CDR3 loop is CASSSRLAGVSDTQYF. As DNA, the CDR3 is TGTGCCAGCAGTTCCCGACTAGCGGGGGTTTCAGATACGCAGTATTTT.